The 17 T cell receptor beta chains below come from one sample, sequenced in a study of cytomegalovirus exposure and HLA in healthy donors. The protocol was immunoSEQ multiplex PCR, while the TCRdb copy is restricted to in-frame clones and leaves out a portion. The table has under 200,000 clones, about nine tenths seen once. Sequenced: PBMCs. The receptors here all came from a man aged 18 to 30 in good health and CMV-seropositive.

This chain connects TRBV29-1 to TRBJ2-2, with D maybe TRBD1 (5 bases). The ends were cut back, 5 bases at V and 0 bases at J, with 13 bases in the middle. The germline gives CDR1 SQVTM, CDR2 ANQGSEA. This CDR3 comprises 15 residues. This CDR3 reads CSVLSPDTNTGELFF. The CDR3 DNA reads as TGCAGCGTTCTCTCCCCGGACACGAACACCGGGGAGCTGTTTTTT.

V gene TRBV27 combines with J gene TRBJ1-2, with a tentative D call TRBD1 (5 bases). CDR3 length: 14 amino acids. Trimming shortened V by 3 bases and J by 4 bases, and 12 bases separated the two germline ends. Per germline, CDR1 MNHEY and CDR2 SMNVEV (reference sequence). CDR3 nucleotides: TGTGCCAGCAGTTTTCGTCCAGGGCTCTATGGCTACACCTTC. This sequence encodes CASSFRPGLYGYTF.

The genes are TRBV27 and TRBJ1-5; D gene unclear. Germline V lookup: CDR1 MNHEY, CDR2 SMNVEV (reference sequence). The ends were cut back, 3 bases at V and 3 bases at J, with 9 bases in the middle. The CDR3 is made up of 14 amino acids. For the CDR3, the DNA is TGTGCCAGCAGTTTTAGGAGGATCAATCAGCCCCAGCATTTT. Translated: CASSFRRINQPQHF.

This clone was recorded once. The CDR3 bases are TGTGCCAGCAGCTTGGAACGGACGGCCGGGATGGCCCAGTACTTC. Its protein is CASSLERTAGMAQYF. This sequence joins TRBV5-8 and TRBJ2-5, with a possible D match to TRBD2 (5 bases). The germline V and J ends were trimmed by 0 bases and 9 bases, with 18 bases remaining between them. CDR1 SGHTS and CDR2 YDEGEE come from the germline V gene. The CDR3 consists of 15 residues.

The rearrangement joins TRBV7-9 to TRBJ1-1; 8 bases are a match to TRBD1. With 1 base clipped from V and 9 bases from J, the junction kept 7 bases outside the gene matches. This CDR3 comprises 14 residues. CDR1 and CDR2 from the germline V gene are SEHNR and FQNEAQ (reference sequence). CDR3 protein: CASSLGGTGDQAFF. The CDR3 DNA follows: TGTGCCAGCAGCTTAGGTGGGACAGGTGATCAAGCTTTCTTT.

J is TRBJ2-1 and V is TRBV7-9, with D hard to call. Per the germline V gene, CDR1 is SEHNR and CDR2 is FQNEAQ (reference sequence). This CDR3 has 16 residues. The V end lost 0 bases, the J end lost 0 bases, and 9 bases lay between the germline ends. The CDR3 coding sequence is TGTGCCAGCAGCTTAGCTGGCCGTTCCTCCTACAATGAGCAGTTCTTC. As protein: CASSLAGRSSYNEQFF. Looking up the rest from reference TRBV7-9 and TRBJ2-1 gives the full variable domain: DTGVSQNPRHKITKRGQNVTFRCDPISEHNRLYWYRQTLGQGPEFLTYFQNEAQLEKSRLLSDRFSAERPKGSFSTLEIQRTEQGDSAMYLCASSLAGRSSYNEQFFGPGTRLTVL.

The chain uses TRBV5-5 and TRBJ2-5; a possible D gene is TRBD2 (6 bases). V gave up 0 bases and J gave up 5 bases, with 17 bases separating them. The CDR3 sequence is 16 residues long. Germline CDR1 SGHKS, CDR2 YYEKEE (reference sequence). The CDR3 loop is CASSLDVGGAGETQYF. In DNA, the CDR3 is TGTGCCAGCAGCTTGGACGTAGGCGGGGCCGGGGAGACCCAGTACTTC.

The chain couples TRBV9 to TRBJ2-1; D is perhaps TRBD2 (6 bases). With 1 base removed from V and 0 bases from J, the gap between germline ends came to 14 bases. This CDR3 has 17 amino acids. CDR1 is SGDLS and CDR2 is YYNGEE in the germline V gene. CDR3: CASSVRRRESSYNEQFF. The CDR3 DNA is TGTGCCAGCAGCGTAAGACGGAGGGAAAGCTCCTACAATGAGCAGTTCTTC.

As regards this clone: In the same sample, other DNA sequences code for this CDR3. This chain joins TRBV20-1 and TRBJ2-7; no clear D gene. Germline V gene sequence: CDR1 DFQATT, CDR2 SNEGSKA (reference sequence). The ends were cut back, 3 bases at V and 0 bases at J, with 3 bases in the middle. CDR3 length: 11 amino acids. The CDR3 coding sequence is TGCAGTGCTAGCGGCTCCTACGAGCAGTACTTC. Its protein is CSASGSYEQYF.

The genes are TRBV27 and TRBJ1-1; D might be TRBD1 (5 bases). Germline loops: CDR1 MNHEY, CDR2 SMNVEV (reference sequence). This CDR3 is 13 amino acids long. The V gene lost 6 bases and the J gene lost 3 bases, with 11 bases spanning the gap. The CDR3 DNA sequence: TGTGCCAGCAGCGGGGCGGGGTACACTGAAGCTTTCTTT. This sequence encodes CASSGAGYTEAFF.

The chain combines TRBV10-3 with TRBJ1-1; 7 bases line up with TRBD1. The junction had 7 bases not matched to a gene; V was cut back by 4 bases and J by 5 bases. Germline lookup yields CDR1 ENHRY and CDR2 SYGVKD. This CDR3 is 14 amino acids long. In DNA, the CDR3 is TGTGCCATCAGTGGATCGACAGGGAGAACTGAAGCTTTCTTT. Its translation: CAISGSTGRTEAFF.

The V and J genes are TRBV11-2 and TRBJ2-1; 12 nucleotides agree with TRBD2. The germline gives CDR1 SGHAT, CDR2 FQNNGV. The V gene end was trimmed by 3 bases and the J gene end by 5 bases; junction bases not matched to a gene: 11. The CDR3 is 18 amino acids. The CDR3 nucleotides are TGTGCCAGCAGCTTGCTGTCCACCAGACTAGCGGGGGACAATGAGCAGTTCTTC. Translating it yields CASSLLSTRLAGDNEQFF. The full variable domain, in which reference TRBV11-2 and TRBJ2-1 provide the parts outside the CDR3, is EAGVAQSPRYKIIEKRQSVAFWCNPISGHATLYWYQQILGQGPKLLIQFQNNGVVDDSQLPKDRFSAERLKGVDSTLKIQPAKLEDSAVYLCASSLLSTRLAGDNEQFFGPGTRLTVL.

This clone was observed once. This chain joins TRBV19 and TRBJ1-1; a weak D match, TRBD1 (6 bases). The CDR3 is 12 residues long. The V end lost 9 bases, the J end lost 5 bases, and 13 bases lay between the germline ends. Per germline, CDR1 LNHDA and CDR2 SQIVND (reference sequence). For the CDR3, the DNA is TGTGCCAGCGATACAGGGCAAACTGAAGCTTTCTTT. Its protein is CASDTGQTEAFF.

The chain couples TRBV4-1 to TRBJ2-7; D is undetermined. V was shortened by 0 bases and J by 2 bases, with 14 bases between the two germline ends. Germline V lookup: CDR1 MGHRA, CDR2 YSYEKL. The CDR3 has 16 residues. CDR3 sequence: CASSQDTAGTPYEQYF. CDR3 coding DNA: TGCGCCAGCAGCCAAGATACGGCAGGCACCCCCTACGAGCAGTACTTC.

The chain recombines TRBV28 with TRBJ2-7; 8 nucleotides agree with TRBD1. Trimming removed 8 bases from V and 4 bases from J; junction bases left unmatched: 10. In germline, CDR1 is MDHEN, CDR2 SYDVKM. This CDR3 comprises 14 residues. CDR3 sequence: CASGSGTGRYEQYF. The CDR3 bases are TGTGCCAGCGGCTCCGGGACAGGTCGGTACGAGCAGTACTTC.

This CDR3 is CASSLSGSGNTIYF. DNA of the CDR3: TGTGCCAGCAGCTTGAGCGGCTCTGGAAACACCATATATTTT. This chain uses TRBV5-4 with TRBJ1-3; no firm D call. Germline CDR1 and CDR2: SGHNT and YYREEE (reference sequence). Between the trimmed V and J ends, which lost 1 base and 0 bases, there was a span of 5 bases. The CDR3 loop spans 14 amino acids.

Details on this clone: Other DNA sequences of this sample code for an identical CDR3. The genes are TRBV28 and TRBJ2-1, with TRBD2 matching 7 bases. V lost 2 bases and J lost 0; bases outside the gene matches: 1. CDR3 length: 15 residues. Germline CDR1 is MDHEN and CDR2 is SYDVKM. In DNA, the CDR3 is TGTGCCAGCAGTTTAGGCGGGAGCTCCTACAATGAGCAGTTCTTC. The encoded protein is CASSLGGSSYNEQFF.